This TCR beta chain was sequenced during a study of neurological immune-mediated disorders. Study-level results: None of the CDR3 amino acid sequences of expanded clones were shared across subjects, and this suggested private repertoires in all groups.

MiXCR, run by TCRdb on the 5' RACE reads, gives a single entry per CDR3 protein. The sample contains fewer than 30,000 distinct CDR3 sequences, over 10% of which appear only once. This clonotype was recorded many times. Its antigen is currently unknown. The time point: technical triplicate 1. There were 800,000 to 1,000,000 CD4+ or CD8+ T cells used in the sorted libraries. The germline V gene encodes CDR1 SEHNR and CDR2 FQNEAQ (reference sequence). The CDR3 is made up of 15 amino acids. J was trimmed by 1 base and V by 8 bases; bases with no gene match: 9. The V and J genes are TRBV7-9 and TRBJ2-3, with 7 bases identical to TRBD2. The clonotype comes from a female donor with HTLV-1-associated myelopathy (HAM/TSP). The source material was CD4+ T cells from blood. Here the CDR3 DNA reads TGTGCCAGCTCGATAGGGGCGGGGGGCACAGATACGCAGTATTTT. Its protein product is CASSIGAGGTDTQYF.